This T cell receptor beta chain is from a study of spatial heterogeneity in lung cancer. Study at large: Patients with untreated early-stage non-small cell lung cancer, numbering 72, were the donors. Follow-up PBMC specimens underwent sequencing when available; their median timing was roughly two years after resection. General study results and limits: Detection of ubiquitous tumor TCRs in blood was higher at resection than follow-up.

TCRdb analysed the 5' RACE reads with MiXCR anew, one entry per CDR3 protein. Among about 27,000 distinct CDR3 sequences listed, almost 5.5% were seen once. About this clonotype itself: Its antigen is undetermined.

Time point indicated: blood at routine non-recurrence follow-up after resection. Here the sequenced sample was PBMCs, taken at follow-up. The sequence was collected from a female donor with early-stage non-small cell lung cancer.

The DNA for the CDR3 is TGTGCCAGCAGCTCCCAAACAGGGAGTTTGTACACCGGGGAGCTGTTTTTT. Translation gives CASSSQTGSLYTGELFF. This chain uses TRBV7-9 with TRBJ2-2; a weak D match, TRBD1 (6 bases). This CDR3 has 17 residues. Trimming stripped 4 bases from V and 3 bases from J, with 18 bases between. Per the germline V gene, CDR1 is SEHNR and CDR2 is FQNEAQ (reference sequence).